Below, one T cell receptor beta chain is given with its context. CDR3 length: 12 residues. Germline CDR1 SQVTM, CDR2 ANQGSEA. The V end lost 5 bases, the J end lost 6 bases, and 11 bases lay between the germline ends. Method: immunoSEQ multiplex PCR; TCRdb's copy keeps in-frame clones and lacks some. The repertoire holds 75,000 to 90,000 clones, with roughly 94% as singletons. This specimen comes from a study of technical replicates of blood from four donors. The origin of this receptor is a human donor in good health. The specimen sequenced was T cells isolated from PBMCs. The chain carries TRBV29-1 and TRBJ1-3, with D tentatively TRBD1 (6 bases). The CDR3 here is CSVTQGENTIYF. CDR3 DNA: TGCAGCGTTACACAGGGAGAAAACACCATATATTTT.